The rows below give T cell receptor beta chains drawn from one sample of a study of blood T cell repertoires in COVID-19. Produced via immunoSEQ multiplex PCR; TCRdb's table is partial and in-frame only. The sample carries fewer than 70,000 clones, 85% to 90% recorded once. The sample was peripheral blood. The receptors here all came from a man older than 75 with acute or convalescent COVID-19. The CDR3 runs from the conserved cysteine through the conserved F or W. Each record gives: D gene, clone size, V gene, J gene, CDR3 protein, CDR3 DNA. The D gene is left open where the match is weak. Only some rows state a clone size, as once, few, many or a class for expanded clones.

d_call: TRBD2; clone_size: NA; v_call: TRBV3-1/TRBV3-2; j_call: TRBJ2-7; cdr3_aa: CASSGLAGRYEQYF; cdr3_nt: TGTGCCAGCAGCGGACTAGCGGGCCGCTACGAGCAGTACTTC
d_call: NA; clone_size: NA; v_call: TRBV6-5; j_call: TRBJ2-3; cdr3_aa: CASSYSRAGDYDTQYF; cdr3_nt: TGTGCCAGCAGTTACTCGAGGGCAGGAGACTACGATACGCAGTATTTT
d_call: TRBD1; clone_size: NA; v_call: TRBV3-1/TRBV3-2; j_call: TRBJ2-4; cdr3_aa: CASSPSYRDRGNIQYF; cdr3_nt: TGTGCCAGCAGCCCGTCCTACCGGGACAGGGGAAACATTCAGTACTTC
d_call: NA; clone_size: NA; v_call: TRBV6-4; j_call: TRBJ1-5; cdr3_aa: CASSDSGGGQPQHF; cdr3_nt: TGTGCCAGCAGTGACTCGGGGGGTGGCCAGCCCCAGCATTTT
d_call: NA; clone_size: NA; v_call: TRBV4-2; j_call: TRBJ1-2; cdr3_aa: CASSQTSEDNYGYTF; cdr3_nt: TGTGCCAGCAGCCAGACATCAGAAGATAACTATGGCTACACCTTC
d_call: NA; clone_size: NA; v_call: TRBV7-7; j_call: TRBJ2-7; cdr3_aa: CASSTGIGYEQYF; cdr3_nt: TGTGCCAGCAGCACAGGGATCGGATACGAGCAGTACTTC
d_call: NA; clone_size: NA; v_call: TRBV2; j_call: TRBJ2-1; cdr3_aa: CASSQGFSYNEQFF; cdr3_nt: TGTGCCAGTAGTCAGGGTTTCTCCTACAATGAGCAGTTCTTC
d_call: NA; clone_size: NA; v_call: TRBV6-5; j_call: TRBJ2-7; cdr3_aa: CASSSLAGPYEQYF; cdr3_nt: TGTGCCAGCAGTTCACTAGCCGGACCCTACGAGCAGTACTTC
d_call: TRBD2; clone_size: NA; v_call: TRBV30; j_call: TRBJ2-3; cdr3_aa: CAWSVRLAGTDTQYF; cdr3_nt: TGTGCCTGGAGTGTTAGACTAGCGGGAACAGATACGCAGTATTTT
d_call: TRBD1; clone_size: once; v_call: TRBV19; j_call: TRBJ2-7; cdr3_aa: CASSSRDRHEQYF; cdr3_nt: TGTGCCAGTAGTTCCCGGGACAGGCACGAGCAGTACTTC
d_call: NA; clone_size: NA; v_call: TRBV11-2; j_call: TRBJ1-5; cdr3_aa: CASSQSLGGPQHF; cdr3_nt: TGTGCCAGCAGCCAGAGCCTCGGGGGGCCCCAGCATTTT
d_call: NA; clone_size: NA; v_call: TRBV19; j_call: TRBJ2-7; cdr3_aa: CASRGGATPGEQYF; cdr3_nt: TGTGCCAGCCGCGGCGGGGCGACTCCTGGGGAGCAGTACTTC
d_call: TRBD1; clone_size: NA; v_call: TRBV24-1; j_call: TRBJ1-2; cdr3_aa: CATSDPRGYYGYTF; cdr3_nt: TGTGCCACCAGTGACCCCAGGGGGTACTATGGCTACACCTTC
d_call: NA; clone_size: NA; v_call: TRBV14; j_call: TRBJ1-1; cdr3_aa: CASSQALNTEAFF; cdr3_nt: TGTGCCAGCAGCCAAGCCTTGAACACTGAAGCTTTCTTT
d_call: NA; clone_size: NA; v_call: TRBV29-1; j_call: TRBJ2-1; cdr3_aa: CSVEDIIGGEQFF; cdr3_nt: TGCAGCGTTGAAGATATCATAGGAGGGGAGCAGTTCTTC
d_call: NA; clone_size: NA; v_call: TRBV9; j_call: TRBJ2-7; cdr3_aa: CASGYGLGPRHEQYF; cdr3_nt: TGTGCCAGCGGATACGGATTGGGGCCGCGGCACGAGCAGTACTTC
d_call: NA; clone_size: NA; v_call: TRBV19; j_call: TRBJ2-2; cdr3_aa: CAGSRQLRIGELFF; cdr3_nt: TGTGCCGGATCACGACAGTTACGAATCGGGGAGCTGTTTTTT
d_call: TRBD2; clone_size: NA; v_call: TRBV5-1; j_call: TRBJ2-2; cdr3_aa: CASSSLAGGTGELFF; cdr3_nt: TGCGCCAGCAGCTCCCTAGCGGGAGGGACCGGGGAGCTGTTTTTT
d_call: TRBD1; clone_size: NA; v_call: TRBV2; j_call: TRBJ1-5; cdr3_aa: CASSAPMGQVFSNQPQHF; cdr3_nt: TGTGCCAGCAGTGCCCCCATGGGACAGGTTTTTAGCAATCAGCCCCAGCATTTT
d_call: NA; clone_size: NA; v_call: TRBV1; j_call: TRBJ2-5; cdr3_aa: CTSSHDQLAGGETQYF; cdr3_nt: TGCACCAGCAGCCATGATCAATTAGCGGGAGGAGAGACCCAGTACTTC
d_call: TRBD1; clone_size: NA; v_call: TRBV11-3; j_call: TRBJ2-1; cdr3_aa: CASSLGQGKKYIEQFF; cdr3_nt: TGTGCCAGCAGCTTAGGACAGGGGAAGAAGTACATAGAGCAGTTCTTC
d_call: TRBD1; clone_size: NA; v_call: TRBV7-8; j_call: TRBJ1-5; cdr3_aa: CASSLVWTGGGQPQHF; cdr3_nt: TGTGCCAGCAGCTTAGTTTGGACAGGAGGAGGTCAGCCCCAGCATTTT
d_call: NA; clone_size: NA; v_call: TRBV12-3/TRBV12-4; j_call: TRBJ2-5; cdr3_aa: CASSLGQGETQYF; cdr3_nt: TGTGCCAGCAGTTTAGGCCAGGGCGAGACCCAGTACTTC
d_call: TRBD1; clone_size: NA; v_call: TRBV6-6; j_call: TRBJ2-7; cdr3_aa: CASLGGDRGKYEQYF; cdr3_nt: TGTGCCAGCCTCGGTGGGGACAGGGGGAAGTACGAGCAGTACTTC
d_call: TRBD2; clone_size: few; v_call: TRBV19; j_call: TRBJ2-4; cdr3_aa: CASSLAGGRKNIQYF; cdr3_nt: TGTGCCAGTAGCCTAGCGGGAGGGCGCAAAAACATTCAGTACTTC
d_call: NA; clone_size: NA; v_call: TRBV6-5; j_call: TRBJ1-5; cdr3_aa: CASSYSRQGNQPQHF; cdr3_nt: TGTGCCAGCAGTTACTCTAGGCAGGGGAATCAGCCCCAGCATTTT
d_call: TRBD2; clone_size: medium-sized; v_call: TRBV19; j_call: TRBJ2-1; cdr3_aa: CASSGGLAGYNEQFF; cdr3_nt: TGTGCCAGTAGCGGGGGACTAGCGGGCTACAATGAGCAGTTCTTC
d_call: TRBD1; clone_size: NA; v_call: TRBV9; j_call: TRBJ2-7; cdr3_aa: CASSATGLEQYF; cdr3_nt: TGTGCCAGCAGCGCGACAGGGCTCGAGCAGTACTTC
d_call: TRBD1; clone_size: NA; v_call: TRBV4-2; j_call: TRBJ2-7; cdr3_aa: CASSPQTGQFYEQYF; cdr3_nt: TGTGCCAGCAGCCCCCAAACGGGACAGTTCTACGAGCAGTACTTC
d_call: NA; clone_size: once; v_call: TRBV10-3; j_call: TRBJ1-2; cdr3_aa: CAISGRQGNYGYTF; cdr3_nt: TGTGCCATCAGTGGTCGGCAGGGGAACTATGGCTACACCTTC
d_call: NA; clone_size: NA; v_call: TRBV19; j_call: TRBJ1-1; cdr3_aa: CASSISIGTRGLRAFF; cdr3_nt: TGTGCCAGTAGTATATCTATCGGGACAAGGGGTTTGCGGGCTTTCTTT
d_call: NA; clone_size: NA; v_call: TRBV10-1; j_call: TRBJ1-1; cdr3_aa: CASSEGHTEAFF; cdr3_nt: TGCGCCAGCAGTGAGGGGCATACTGAAGCTTTCTTT
d_call: NA; clone_size: NA; v_call: TRBV30; j_call: TRBJ1-1; cdr3_aa: CAWSATSDTEAFF; cdr3_nt: TGTGCCTGGAGCGCGACATCGGACACTGAAGCTTTCTTT
d_call: NA; clone_size: NA; v_call: TRBV20-1; j_call: TRBJ2-7; cdr3_aa: CSASSGFSYEQYF; cdr3_nt: TGCAGTGCTAGTTCAGGCTTCTCCTACGAGCAGTACTTC
d_call: TRBD2; clone_size: NA; v_call: TRBV10-3; j_call: TRBJ2-5; cdr3_aa: CAISERLAGQETQYF; cdr3_nt: TGTGCCATCAGTGAAAGACTAGCGGGCCAAGAGACCCAGTACTTC
d_call: TRBD1; clone_size: NA; v_call: TRBV19; j_call: TRBJ2-7; cdr3_aa: CASSNGDSSYEQYF; cdr3_nt: TGTGCCAGTAGTAACGGGGACAGCTCCTACGAGCAGTACTTC
d_call: NA; clone_size: NA; v_call: TRBV24-1; j_call: TRBJ1-2; cdr3_aa: CATSDPQGTNYGYTF; cdr3_nt: TGTGCCACCAGTGACCCACAGGGAACTAACTATGGCTACACCTTC
d_call: TRBD1; clone_size: NA; v_call: TRBV19; j_call: TRBJ1-5; cdr3_aa: CASSMWQGGQPQHF; cdr3_nt: TGTGCCAGTAGTATGTGGCAGGGGGGACAGCCCCAGCATTTT
d_call: NA; clone_size: NA; v_call: TRBV6-5; j_call: TRBJ1-1; cdr3_aa: CASRSSTEAFF; cdr3_nt: TGTGCCAGCAGAAGTAGCACTGAAGCTTTCTTT
d_call: NA; clone_size: NA; v_call: TRBV7-2; j_call: TRBJ2-5; cdr3_aa: CASSLVGTGQETQYF; cdr3_nt: TGTGCCAGCAGCTTAGTGGGCACGGGGCAAGAGACCCAGTACTTC
d_call: NA; clone_size: NA; v_call: TRBV7-9; j_call: TRBJ2-5; cdr3_aa: CASSLTSETQYF; cdr3_nt: TGTGCCAGCAGTCTAACCTCAGAGACCCAGTACTTC
d_call: NA; clone_size: NA; v_call: TRBV18; j_call: TRBJ1-2; cdr3_aa: CASSPQGADGYTF; cdr3_nt: TGTGCCAGCTCACCCCAAGGGGCGGATGGCTACACCTTC
d_call: NA; clone_size: NA; v_call: TRBV12-3/TRBV12-4; j_call: TRBJ2-1; cdr3_aa: CASRYGNNEQFF; cdr3_nt: TGTGCCAGCAGATACGGGAACAATGAGCAGTTCTTC